The 9 T cell receptor beta chains in this list originate from one sample, sequenced in a study of T cells in Graves' hyperthyroidism and ophthalmopathy. The CDR3 regions of TCR beta were amplified from RNA transcripts. HTBI primers drove first-round RT-PCR of the TCR CDR3. Each CDR3 protein is one row after TCRdb ran MiXCR on the multiplex PCR reads. Among around 490,000 distinct CDR3 sequences listed, about 20% were seen once. Sequencing input: blood. These TCRs come from a man aged 35 to 55 with Graves' ophthalmopathy.

The J gene is TRBJ2-3, the V gene TRBV28; possibly TRBD1 for D (6 bases). Germline V gene sequence: CDR1 MDHEN, CDR2 SYDVKM. Trimming stripped 7 bases from V and 5 bases from J, with 16 bases between. The CDR3 extends over 14 amino acids. Written as DNA, the CDR3 is TGTGCCAGCACTCGGGGACAAAGAGGAGATACGCAGTATTTT. Protein sequence: CASTRGQRGDTQYF.

The chain is built from TRBV7-6 and TRBJ1-4; the D gene is possibly TRBD1 (5 bases). The ends were cut back, 3 bases at V and 4 bases at J, with 12 bases in the middle. Germline V gene sequence: CDR1 SGHVS, CDR2 FNYEAQ. This CDR3 region has 15 residues. In DNA form, the CDR3 reads TGTGCCAGCAGCTTGCGTGGGGACGTTAATGAAAAACTGTTTTTT. Amino acids: CASSLRGDVNEKLFF.

V is TRBV29-1 and J is TRBJ2-1; D unresolved. Trimming removed 7 bases from V and 4 bases from J, with 5 bases in between. Germline CDR1 SQVTM, CDR2 ANQGSEA. This CDR3 spans 10 amino acids. The chain's CDR3 is CSGGYNEQFF. The CDR3 DNA reads TGCAGCGGGGGTTACAATGAGCAGTTCTTC.

The CDR3 is CASSMASGRRREQYF. CDR3 sequence (DNA): TGTGCCAGTAGTATGGCCAGCGGGAGAAGGAGGGAGCAGTACTTC. This chain uses TRBV19 with TRBJ2-7, with 8 bases aligning to TRBD2. With V trimmed by 3 bases and J by 7 bases, 11 bases remained unmatched. Germline V gene sequence: CDR1 LNHDA, CDR2 SQIVND (reference sequence). This CDR3 has 15 amino acids.

This clonotype has a count of ten or more. In DNA form, the CDR3 reads TGTGCCTGGAGTGGACTAGCGGGAGGCCCCTTCTACGAGCAGTACTTC. This encodes CAWSGLAGGPFYEQYF. The genes are TRBV30 and TRBJ2-7; 13 bases match TRBD2. The V segment lost 1 base and the J segment 3 bases; nucleotides outside the gene matches: 6. The CDR3 consists of 16 residues. Germline loops: CDR1 GTSNPN, CDR2 SVGIG (reference sequence).

The J gene is TRBJ2-7, the V gene TRBV7-8; no firm D call. V lost 2 bases to trimming and J lost 2 bases, with 16 bases between them. Germline V gene data show CDR1 as SGHVS and CDR2 as FQNEAQ. The CDR3 extends over 16 amino acids. CDR3 bases: TGTGCCAGCAGCTTAACTCTAACGTTGCCTACCTACGAGCAGTACTTC. Its protein is CASSLTLTLPTYEQYF.

This clonotype has a single count. A single base separates this from a much larger clone, so it may be a read error. The chain uses TRBV7-9 and TRBJ2-3, with a possible D match to TRBD2 (5 bases). Germline V gene data show CDR1 as SEHNR and CDR2 as FQNEAQ (reference sequence). The CDR3 has 14 amino acids. In DNA form, the CDR3 reads TGTGCCAGCAGCGGAGGATTGGGCACAGATATGCAGTATTTT. This gives the protein CASSGGLGTDMQYF.

This clonotype was detected only a few times. The chain employs TRBV6-4 and TRBJ1-1, with 11 bases aligning to TRBD1. Germline loops: CDR1 MRHNA, CDR2 SNTAGT. This CDR3 comprises 16 residues. V dropped 5 bases and J dropped 7; count of bases not matched to a gene: 12. The CDR3 here is CASSPAGTGGWVEAFF. The CDR3 DNA reads TGTGCCAGCAGTCCAGCCGGGACAGGGGGTTGGGTTGAAGCTTTCTTT.

The chain uses TRBV12-3 or TRBV12-4 and TRBJ2-7; perhaps TRBD2 as D (6 bases). The CDR3 runs to 14 residues. Trimming removed 6 bases at V and 5 bases at J, with 17 bases between. The CDR3 nucleotides read TGTGCCAGCAGCCAACGACTAGTAGCGGACGAGCAGTACTTC. It yields the protein CASSQRLVADEQYF.